A single sample gave rise to the 31 T cell receptor beta chains below, sequenced in a study of T cell repertoires in cytomegalovirus infection. A single record per CDR3 protein comes from TCRdb applying MiXCR to the reads. The data show 510,000 or so distinct CDR3 sequences, approximately 25% seen once. Sequencing input: PBMCs. The origin of the receptors is a human donor in good health (CMV status not recorded). Some clones in this sample may be carry-over from other donors' samples.

This clonotype has only a few counts. For the CDR3, the DNA is TGTGCCAGCACCCGACAGAATAACTATGGCTACACCTTC. Its translation: CASTRQNNYGYTF. This rearrangement joins TRBV6-6 to TRBJ1-2, with D tentatively TRBD1 (5 bases). Trimming pared 7 bases from V and 1 base from J, leaving 10 bases between. The CDR3 has 13 residues. Per the germline V gene, CDR1 is MNHNY and CDR2 is SVGAGI (reference sequence).

This clonotype has a handful of counts. The chain carries TRBV12-3 or TRBV12-4 and TRBJ2-7; tentative D call: TRBD1 (6 bases). Trimming removed 7 bases at V and 3 bases at J, with 16 bases between. The CDR3 runs to 14 residues. The CDR3 DNA reads as TGTGCCAGCACTCGAGGGGGTCCGGGCTACGAGCAGTACTTC. It encodes CASTRGGPGYEQYF.

A few counts support this clonotype. The gene calls are TRBV4-1 and TRBJ2-1, with D possibly TRBD1 on 6 matching bases. Germline V gene data show CDR1 as MGHRA and CDR2 as YSYEKL. The CDR3 consists of 16 residues. With 4 bases removed from V and 8 bases from J, the gap between germline ends came to 21 bases. In nucleotides, the CDR3 is TGCGCCAGCAGCCCCCCAGTTGGGGGCCCAGGGGATGAGCAGTTCTTC. Encoded protein: CASSPPVGGPGDEQFF.

This clonotype came up a few times. This chain joins TRBV24-1 and TRBJ2-1; 9 bases match TRBD2. Looked up from germline, CDR1 is KGHDR and CDR2 is SFDVKD. V trimming: 6 bases; J trimming: 4 bases; junction bases outside the gene matches: 6. This CDR3 has 15 residues. The CDR3 DNA reads TGTGCCACCAGTTTGACTAGCGGCCCTTACAATGAGCAGTTCTTC. This gives the protein CATSLTSGPYNEQFF.

The chain uses TRBV20-1 and TRBJ2-1; D is tentatively TRBD1 or TRBD2 (6 bases each). Germline CDR1 reads DFQATT; CDR2 reads SNEGSKA (reference sequence). The V end lost 2 bases, the J end lost 4 bases, and 15 bases lay between the germline ends. CDR3 length: 15 residues. This CDR3 reads CSARRGQSLYNEQFF. CDR3 bases: TGCAGTGCTAGACGGGGGCAGAGTCTGTACAATGAGCAGTTCTTC.

The chain is built from TRBV2 and TRBJ2-1, with TRBD2 identical over 8 bases. After removal of 6 bases from V and 0 bases from J, the junction contained 4 bases not matched to a gene. CDR1 is SNHLY, CDR2 FYNNEI, per germline. This CDR3 is 15 amino acids long. The CDR3 bases are TGTGCCAGCAGGATGGGACTAGGCTCCTACAATGAGCAGTTCTTC. It translates to CASRMGLGSYNEQFF.

The chain is built from TRBV10-3 and TRBJ2-7; D possibly corresponds to TRBD2 (6 bases). Trimming cost V 8 bases and J 3 bases, with 11 bases left between them. From germline, CDR1 is ENHRY and CDR2 SYGVKD. The CDR3 totals 12 residues. The CDR3 DNA is TGTGCCATCGGAGGCGGGGACTACGAGCAGTACTTC. It codes for CAIGGGDYEQYF.

This clonotype was picked up one time. The chain has TRBV12-3 or TRBV12-4 and TRBJ1-3, with 10 nucleotides matching TRBD1. This CDR3 is built from 17 residues. The J segment lost 8 bases and the V segment lost 2 bases, leaving 12 bases of the junction unmatched. CDR3 loop: CASSLNSGWTGGDTIYF. As DNA, the CDR3 is TGTGCCAGCAGTTTAAACTCGGGCTGGACAGGGGGTGACACCATATATTTT.

The chain recombines TRBV4-1 with TRBJ1-2; D unclear. The V gene lost 0 bases and the J gene lost 7 bases, with 12 bases spanning the gap. Germline CDR1 is MGHRA and CDR2 is YSYEKL. This CDR3 has 14 amino acids. CDR3 region: CASSQDFTTGGYTF. In nucleotides, the CDR3 is TGCGCCAGCAGCCAAGACTTCACAACGGGTGGCTACACCTTC.

The table lists this clonotype with a few counts. This chain joins TRBV7-9 and TRBJ2-1, with 7 bases matching TRBD1. In germline, CDR1 is SEHNR, CDR2 FQNEAQ (reference sequence). The trim removed 5 bases at V and 0 bases at J, leaving 4 bases unmatched. This CDR3 spans 15 amino acids. This CDR3 reads CASSEGQISYNEQFF. CDR3 DNA: TGTGCCAGCAGCGAGGGACAGATCTCCTACAATGAGCAGTTCTTC.

V is TRBV5-4 and J is TRBJ1-2; TRBD1 might be the D (6 bases). Germline loops: CDR1 SGHNT, CDR2 YYREEE (reference sequence). CDR3 length: 15 residues. V was pared by 4 bases and J by 6 bases, with 19 bases between. Here the CDR3 reads CASSHPRGLRNGYTF. As DNA, the CDR3 is TGTGCCAGCAGCCACCCCAGGGGTTTACGGAATGGCTACACCTTC.

The chain couples TRBV12-3 or TRBV12-4 to TRBJ1-2; tentatively, D is TRBD1 (5 bases). Trimming cost V 7 bases and J 8 bases, with 11 bases left between them. The CDR3 extends over 11 amino acids. This CDR3 is CASKAGRGYTF. In DNA form, the CDR3 reads TGTGCCAGCAAAGCAGGGAGGGGCTACACCTTC.

V and J are TRBV18 and TRBJ1-1; D unresolved. With 0 bases removed from V and 6 bases from J, the gap between germline ends came to 8 bases. The CDR3 spans 13 residues. Germline CDR1 reads KGHSH; CDR2 reads LQKENI. This chain's CDR3 is CASSPPGSPEAFF. CDR3 DNA sequence: TGTGCCAGCTCACCACCGGGGTCCCCTGAAGCTTTCTTT.

The rearrangement joins TRBV5-1 to TRBJ1-1; D may be TRBD1 (5 bases). The CDR3 extends over 16 amino acids. V shed 0 bases and J shed 0 bases, with 12 bases lying between them. Germline V lookup: CDR1 SGHRS, CDR2 YFSETQ. CDR3: CASSLASGGVNTEAFF. Written as DNA, the CDR3 is TGCGCCAGCAGCTTGGCCTCGGGGGGGGTGAACACTGAAGCTTTCTTT. The full variable domain, with the rest looked up from reference TRBV5-1 and TRBJ1-1, is KAGVTQTPRYLIKTRGQQVTLSCSPISGHRSVSWYQQTPGQGLQFLFEYFSETQRNKGNFPGRFSGRQFSNSRSEMNVSTLELGDSALYLCASSLASGGVNTEAFFGQGTRLTVV.

This clonotype was recorded a few times. The chain is built from TRBV4-3 and TRBJ2-7, with a possible D match to TRBD1 (6 bases). Germline CDR1 is LGHNA and CDR2 is YSLEER. The CDR3 runs to 13 residues. With 2 bases removed from V and 6 bases from J, the gap between germline ends came to 11 bases. The CDR3 reads CASSQRGTLEQYF. The CDR3 DNA follows: TGCGCCAGCAGCCAAAGGGGGACCCTCGAGCAGTACTTC.

This clonotype showed up just a few times. This rearrangement joins TRBV7-2 to TRBJ2-7, with TRBD1 identical over 8 bases. V dropped 5 bases and J dropped 7; count of bases not matched to a gene: 19. Germline V CDR1 and CDR2: SGHTA, FQGNSA. The CDR3 totals 17 residues. The CDR3 region is CASSLRQGRAGMREQYF. In DNA, the CDR3 is TGTGCCAGCAGCCTCAGACAGGGGCGGGCGGGAATGAGAGAGCAGTACTTC. The variable domain in full, with the rest retrieved from reference TRBV7-2 and TRBJ2-7, is GAGVSQSPSNKVTEKGKDVELRCDPISGHTALYWYRQSLGQGLEFLIYFQGNSAPDKSGLPSDRFSAERTGGSVSTLTIQRTQQEDSAVYLCASSLRQGRAGMREQYFGPGTRLTVT.

This rearrangement joins TRBV10-3 to TRBJ1-3; 8 bases align to TRBD1. The CDR3 runs 16 residues. The germline CDR1 and CDR2 sequences are ENHRY and SYGVKD. J lost 0 bases, V lost 2 bases, and 3 bases had no gene match. DNA for the CDR3: TGTGCCATCAGTGAGGGGACAGGCCCCTCTGGAAACACCATATATTTT. It encodes CAISEGTGPSGNTIYF.

This clonotype was recorded at least ten times. The chain links TRBV7-2 to TRBJ2-2; 9 bases fit TRBD2. V lost 7 bases, J lost 0 bases, and 9 bases stayed unmatched. The CDR3 runs 17 residues. Germline V CDR1 and CDR2: SGHTA, FQGNSA. CDR3 coding DNA: TGTGCCAGCACCCGAGGCGCGGGAGGGCCGAACACCGGGGAGCTGTTTTTT. This translates into CASTRGAGGPNTGELFF.

This clonotype turned up a few times. The chain carries TRBV24-1 and TRBJ2-1, with 10 bases lining up with TRBD1. Trimming removed 4 bases from V and 0 bases from J; junction bases left unmatched: 2. The CDR3 extends over 16 amino acids. The germline V gene encodes CDR1 KGHDR and CDR2 SFDVKD. CDR3 bases: TGTGCCACCAGTGACTGGACAGGGGGCTCCTACAATGAGCAGTTCTTC. It yields the protein CATSDWTGGSYNEQFF.

The chain recombines TRBV19 with TRBJ2-1; 15 positions agree with TRBD2. The V gene's germline CDR1 is LNHDA and CDR2 SQIVND (reference sequence). Trimming took 4 bases from V and 10 from J; bases not matched to a gene: 8. CDR3 size: 16 residues. For the CDR3, the DNA is TGTGCCAGTAGTACTCGGACTAGCGGGAGGGGGAGCGAGCAGTTCTTC. This sequence encodes CASSTRTSGRGSEQFF.

This clonotype turned up a few times. The V call is TRBV20-1, the J call TRBJ2-7; the match to TRBD2 covers 11 bases. This CDR3 is 15 amino acids long. The V and J ends lost 3 bases and 4 bases, in that order; junction bases with no gene match: 8. CDR1 DFQATT and CDR2 SNEGSKA come from the germline V gene (reference sequence). Written as DNA, the CDR3 is TGCAGTGCTAGGGTAGCGGGAGGGGAAACATACGAGCAGTACTTC. As protein: CSARVAGGETYEQYF.

The chain joins TRBV5-1 to TRBJ2-1; 13 bases map to TRBD2. Trimming removed 4 bases from V and 7 bases from J; junction bases left unmatched: 8. The CDR3 is 16 residues long. From germline, CDR1 is SGHRS and CDR2 YFSETQ. CDR3 sequence: CASSLRTSGSRNEQFF. In DNA, the CDR3 is TGCGCCAGCAGCCTGCGGACTAGCGGGAGTAGGAATGAGCAGTTCTTC.

This clonotype has more than one count but fewer than ten. The V call is TRBV20-1, the J call TRBJ1-5, with 9 positions matching TRBD1. V shed 4 bases, J shed 6 bases, and the junction held 10 bases outside the gene matches. Germline CDR1 DFQATT, CDR2 SNEGSKA (reference sequence). The CDR3 is 15 amino acids. This chain's CDR3 is CSAMFRTGVSQPQHF. The CDR3 bases are TGCAGTGCTATGTTTAGGACAGGGGTGAGTCAGCCCCAGCATTTT.

This clonotype was counted between two and nine times. The rearrangement links TRBV6-2 or TRBV6-3 to TRBJ2-1; 8 bases match TRBD2. Germline V CDR1 and CDR2: MNHEY, SVGEGT. The CDR3 runs 14 residues. V trimming: 6 bases; J trimming: 5 bases; junction bases outside the gene matches: 6. The CDR3 bases are TGTGCCAGCAGGTTCACTAGCGGAAACAATGAGCAGTTCTTC. This sequence encodes CASRFTSGNNEQFF.

In this sample, this clonotype turned up a few times. The V call is TRBV29-1, the J call TRBJ2-3, with 10 bases aligning to TRBD1. The CDR3 has 13 residues. Germline-derived CDR1 and CDR2 are SQVTM and ANQGSEA. Trimming at V came to 6 bases and at J to 3 bases, leaving 3 bases not matched to a gene. DNA for the CDR3: TGCAGCGTCGGACAGGGGGTTACAGATACGCAGTATTTT. It specifies CSVGQGVTDTQYF.

This clonotype has ten or more counts. The V call is TRBV7-2, the J call TRBJ2-3; 7 nucleotides align to TRBD1. The CDR3 contains 15 residues. Germline CDR1 and CDR2: SGHTA and FQGNSA. V was pared by 5 bases and J by 5 bases, with 10 bases of the junction left unmatched. Here the CDR3 reads CASSTSRGFQDTQYF. CDR3 DNA sequence: TGTGCCAGCAGCACGAGCAGGGGGTTTCAAGATACGCAGTATTTT.

This clonotype was counted at least ten times. The chain combines TRBV7-3 with TRBJ2-3, with D maybe TRBD2 (5 bases). Between the trimmed V and J ends, which lost 3 bases and 3 bases, there was a span of 13 bases. CDR1 is SGHTA, CDR2 FQGTGA, per germline. This CDR3 comprises 15 residues. The CDR3 protein is CASSFLTGRTDTQYF. DNA of the CDR3: TGTGCCAGCAGCTTCCTGACGGGGAGAACAGATACGCAGTATTTT.

This chain links TRBV19 with TRBJ2-3; 9 bases fit TRBD1. J gave up 5 bases and V 5 bases, and 17 bases lay outside the gene matches. The length of the CDR3 is 18 residues. Germline V lookup: CDR1 LNHDA, CDR2 SQIVND (reference sequence). The CDR3 DNA is TGTGCCAGTAGTTCCCAAGGATTACCGGGACAGGGTAAAGATACGCAGTATTTT. Translating gives CASSSQGLPGQGKDTQYF.

The genes are TRBV25-1 and TRBJ2-7, with D unresolved. Trimming removed 7 bases from V and 2 bases from J, with 6 bases in between. The CDR3 is 11 amino acids. Germline V gives CDR1 MGHDK, CDR2 SYGVNS. The CDR3 loop is CASKRAYEQYF. CDR3 bases: TGTGCCAGCAAACGAGCCTACGAGCAGTACTTC.

This clonotype has a handful of counts. This chain connects TRBV7-2 to TRBJ1-2; tentative D call: TRBD1 (6 bases). This CDR3 contains 15 residues. The V end lost 1 base, the J end lost 4 bases, and 13 bases lay between the germline ends. Germline CDR1 and CDR2: SGHTA and FQGNSA. CDR3 region: CASSLGVQGAYGYTF. CDR3 nucleotide sequence: TGTGCCAGCAGCTTAGGGGTACAGGGTGCCTATGGCTACACCTTC.

The chain has TRBV20-1 and TRBJ2-5, with a weak D call TRBD1 (6 bases). From germline, CDR1 is DFQATT and CDR2 SNEGSKA (reference sequence). V dropped 0 bases and J dropped 2 bases, with 22 bases sitting between them. This CDR3 region has 18 residues. The chain's CDR3 is CSARDSRVSGQRQETQYF. CDR3 DNA: TGCAGTGCTAGAGATTCTCGGGTTTCGGGACAACGTCAAGAGACCCAGTACTTC.